The rows below give T cell receptor beta chains drawn from one sample of a study of blood T cells in healthy people across ages. Via MiXCR, TCRdb re-called the 5' RACE reads, giving one row per CDR3 protein. The table includes 750,000 or so distinct CDR3 sequences, around 25% detected once. These sequences were also reported in another study, on T cells of mothers and their children.

The specimen sequenced was blood. These receptors were obtained from a boy younger than 18 in good health. Each CDR3 is given with its conserved first and last residue. Each record gives: D gene, V gene, CDR3 length, CDR3 protein. A D gene is named only where the DNA matches it firmly.

NA	TRBV7-9	15	CASSRTPGTLDGYTF
NA	TRBV12-3/TRBV12-4	13	CASSSSDQETQYF
NA	TRBV7-2	15	CASSFKRGNTGELFF
NA	TRBV20-1	13	CSASQGLTGELFF
TRBD2	TRBV29-1	14	CSVDAGGGVETQYF
TRBD1	TRBV7-9	13	CASSHDRDTEAFF
TRBD1	TRBV4-1	15	CASSQTRDREETQYF
NA	TRBV15	14	CATSRKMGRETQYF
NA	TRBV4-3	17	CASSQDRAGYSTDTQYF
NA	TRBV7-8	16	CASSPWGAVSSYEQYF
TRBD1	TRBV20-1	13	CSARPGTAYGYTF
NA	TRBV6-4	15	CASSEALTSTDTQYF
NA	TRBV7-9	17	CASSLPALGRANEKLFF
NA	TRBV28	16	CASRNRRLQNTGELFF
TRBD1	TRBV9	16	CASSVLGQGAFHEQFF
NA	TRBV9	15	CASSLGAGASYEQYF
TRBD2	TRBV12-3/TRBV12-4	15	CASSFGAGVTGELFF
NA	TRBV7-2	12	CASSLDSPIQYF
TRBD1	TRBV25-1	16	CAGSEYRTGFNNEQFF
NA	TRBV6-1	13	CASTWGMNTEAFF
NA	TRBV9	15	CASSVAVDSHYGYTF
TRBD1	TRBV5-1	15	CAGSFGQGTSYEQYF
NA	TRBV2	12	CASTWSNNEQFF
TRBD1	TRBV28	15	CASSSDPGQFWEQYF
TRBD2	TRBV20-1	15	CSARDSGGRTGELFF
TRBD1	TRBV12-3/TRBV12-4	13	CASSGDSLGGYTF
NA	TRBV7-2	14	CASSLIDHPGELFF
NA	TRBV20-1	12	CSAEFSAYEQYF
NA	TRBV20-1	14	CSARLHLNTGELFF
NA	TRBV12-3/TRBV12-4	16	CASSPGDRGPGETQYF
NA	TRBV11-2	16	CASSLWAGNTFMGLFF
TRBD2	TRBV11-2	20	CASNRVTGTSGGAAVNTQYF
NA	TRBV2	15	CASSEMGGRYNEQFF
TRBD2	TRBV5-1	15	CASSLAGYSTDTQYF
NA	TRBV10-3	14	CAISQDTYTYEQYF
NA	TRBV6-6	14	CASSSPGTNEKLFF
TRBD1	TRBV14	16	CASSQFWDRSYNEQFF
NA	TRBV5-1	15	CASSLTSGQEYGYTF
NA	TRBV4-3	15	CASSQATGTVYEQYF
NA	TRBV20-1	12	CSARDPGYGYTF
NA	TRBV7-2	12	CASNLNTAAIYF
NA	TRBV29-1	12	CSVELANTEAFF
NA	TRBV20-1	13	CSASDPARRTQYF
NA	TRBV18	14	CASSPSGTNEKLFF
NA	TRBV29-1	10	CSVKGVGAFF
NA	TRBV7-9	16	CASSLHRLTSYNEQFF
TRBD1	TRBV28	19	CASTADRRDRVSGANVLTF
NA	TRBV7-9	15	CASSLVLTGEDEQFF